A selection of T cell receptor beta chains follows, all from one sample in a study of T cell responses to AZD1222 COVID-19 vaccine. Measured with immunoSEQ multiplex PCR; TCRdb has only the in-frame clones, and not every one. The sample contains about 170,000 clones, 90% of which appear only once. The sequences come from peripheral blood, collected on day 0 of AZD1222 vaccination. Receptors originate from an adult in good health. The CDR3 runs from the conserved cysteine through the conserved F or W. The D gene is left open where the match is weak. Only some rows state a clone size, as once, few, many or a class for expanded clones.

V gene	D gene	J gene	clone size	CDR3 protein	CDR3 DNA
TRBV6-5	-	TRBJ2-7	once	CASSPGIHSYEQYF	TGTGCCAGCAGCCCCGGGATACACTCCTACGAGCAGTACTTC
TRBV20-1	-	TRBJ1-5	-	CSASPGGNQPQHF	TGCAGTGCTAGTCCGGGCGGCAATCAGCCCCAGCATTTT
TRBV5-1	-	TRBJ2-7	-	CASSLDGSYEQYF	TGCGCCAGCAGCTTGGACGGATCCTACGAGCAGTACTTC
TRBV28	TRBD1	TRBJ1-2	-	CASSPPGQGQGGYTF	TGTGCCAGCAGTCCCCCGGGACAGGGGCAGGGTGGCTACACCTTC
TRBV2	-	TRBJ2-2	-	CASSARAIAGELFF	TGTGCCAGCAGTGCGCGGGCTATCGCCGGGGAGCTGTTTTTT
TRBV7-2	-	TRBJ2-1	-	CASSLMPTAVREQFF	TGTGCCAGCAGCTTAATGCCTACCGCAGTACGTGAGCAGTTCTTC
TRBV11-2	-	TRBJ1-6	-	CASSQGASTPLHF	TGTGCCAGCAGCCAAGGGGCGAGTACACCCCTCCACTTT
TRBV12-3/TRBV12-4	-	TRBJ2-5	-	CASTRQDQETQYF	TGTGCCAGCACCCGACAGGACCAAGAGACCCAGTACTTC
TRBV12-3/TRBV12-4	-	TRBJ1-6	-	CASSLVAGSPLHF	TGTGCCAGCAGTTTAGTCGCAGGGTCACCCCTCCACTTT
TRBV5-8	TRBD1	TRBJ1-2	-	CASSMDRAYGYTF	TGTGCCAGCAGTATGGACAGGGCCTATGGCTACACCTTC
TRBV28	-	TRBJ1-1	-	CASSLGGVFVTEAFF	TGTGCCAGCTCACTGGGAGGGGTCTTCGTCACTGAAGCTTTCTTT
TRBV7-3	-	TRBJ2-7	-	CASRETGAVYF	TGTGCCAGCAGGGAAACAGGAGCGGTGTACTTC
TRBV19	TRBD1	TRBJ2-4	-	CASKPDRDTGNIQYF	TGTGCCAGTAAACCAGACAGGGATACGGGAAACATTCAGTACTTC
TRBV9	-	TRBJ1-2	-	CASSEAGNYGYTF	TGTGCCAGCAGCGAGGCGGGCAACTATGGCTACACCTTC
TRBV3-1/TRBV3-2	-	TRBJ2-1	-	CASSQALTRMGTNEQFF	TGTGCCAGCAGCCAAGCCTTGACTAGAATGGGCACCAATGAGCAGTTCTTC
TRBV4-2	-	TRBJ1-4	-	CASSEKGFFATNEKLFF	TGTGCCAGCAGCGAAAAAGGCTTTTTTGCAACTAATGAAAAACTGTTTTTT
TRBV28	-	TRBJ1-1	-	CASSPPSEMNTEAFF	TGTGCCAGCAGTCCGCCCTCCGAGATGAACACTGAAGCTTTCTTT
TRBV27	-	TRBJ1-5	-	CASRRQQNQPQHF	TGTGCCAGCAGGCGACAGCAAAATCAGCCCCAGCATTTT
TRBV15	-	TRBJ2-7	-	CATGDNSYEQYF	TGTGCCACCGGGGACAACTCCTACGAGCAGTACTTC
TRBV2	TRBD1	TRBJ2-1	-	CASRVRRGQNSYNEQFF	TGTGCCAGCAGGGTTAGAAGGGGACAGAACTCCTACAATGAGCAGTTCTTC
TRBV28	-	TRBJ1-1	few	CASKTAAGGGTEAFF	TGTGCCAGCAAGACGGCGGCTGGGGGGGGCACTGAAGCTTTCTTT
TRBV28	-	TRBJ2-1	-	CASSPRRGLIISREQFF	TGTGCCAGCAGTCCCCGGCGGGGATTAATTATTAGTAGGGAGCAGTTCTTC
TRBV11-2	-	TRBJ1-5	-	CASSLAGNSNQPQHF	TGTGCCAGCAGCTTAGCCGGGAATAGCAATCAGCCCCAGCATTTT
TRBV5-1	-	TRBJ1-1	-	CASSFGTKNTEAFF	TGCGCCAGCAGCTTCGGGACAAAGAACACTGAAGCTTTCTTT
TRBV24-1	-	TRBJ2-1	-	CATSELNEQFF	TGTGCCACCAGTGAGTTAAATGAGCAGTTCTTC
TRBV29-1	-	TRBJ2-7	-	CSVDYRGGYEQYF	TGCAGCGTTGATTACCGGGGCGGTTACGAGCAGTACTTC
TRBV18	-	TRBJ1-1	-	CASSPPSVNTEAFF	TGTGCCAGCTCACCACCTTCCGTGAACACTGAAGCTTTCTTT
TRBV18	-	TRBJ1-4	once	CASSPGGSSSEKLFF	TGTGCCAGCTCACCAGGTGGGTCGTCGAGTGAAAAACTGTTTTTT
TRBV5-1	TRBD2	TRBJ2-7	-	CASSLELAGTYEQYF	TGCGCCAGCAGCTTGGAACTAGCGGGGACTTACGAGCAGTACTTC
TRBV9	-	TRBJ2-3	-	CASSVALVEPDTQYF	TGTGCCAGCAGCGTAGCATTAGTTGAACCAGATACGCAGTATTTT
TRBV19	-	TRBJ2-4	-	CATAQGLGNIQYF	TGTGCCACCGCACAGGGACTTGGAAACATTCAGTACTTC
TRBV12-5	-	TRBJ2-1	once	CASGPPPSSYNEQFF	TGTGCTAGTGGTCCCCCCCCTAGCTCCTACAATGAGCAGTTCTTC
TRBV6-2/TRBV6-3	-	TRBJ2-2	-	CASSYSRSGELFF	TGTGCCAGCAGTTATTCCAGGTCCGGGGAGCTGTTTTTT
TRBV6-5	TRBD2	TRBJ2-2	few	CASRSGGDTGELFF	TGTGCCAGCAGGAGCGGGGGAGACACCGGGGAGCTGTTTTTT
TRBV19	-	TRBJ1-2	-	CASSIPGVGAYGYTF	TGTGCCAGTAGTATACCAGGGGTCGGAGCATATGGCTACACCTTC
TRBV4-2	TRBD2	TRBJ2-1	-	CASSQVRRGVQFF	TGTGCCAGCAGCCAAGTGAGGCGGGGGGTGCAGTTCTTC
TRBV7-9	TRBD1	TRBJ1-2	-	CASSFAPGQRYGYTF	TGTGCCAGCAGCTTTGCCCCGGGACAGCGCTATGGCTACACCTTC
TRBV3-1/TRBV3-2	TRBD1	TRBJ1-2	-	CASSPGQITYGYTF	TGTGCCAGCAGCCCGGGACAGATTACTTATGGCTACACCTTC
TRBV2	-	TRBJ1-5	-	CASSENSNQPQHF	TGTGCCAGCAGTGAAAATAGCAATCAGCCCCAGCATTTT
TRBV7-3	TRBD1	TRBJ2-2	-	CASSLMGTENTGELFF	TGTGCCAGCAGCTTAATGGGGACAGAGAACACCGGGGAGCTGTTTTTT
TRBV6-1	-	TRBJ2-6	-	CASSVGRYSGANVLTF	TGTGCCAGCAGTGTTGGGCGGTACTCTGGGGCCAACGTCCTGACTTTC
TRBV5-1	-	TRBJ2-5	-	CASSLPGSGETQYF	TGCGCCAGCAGCTTGCCCGGAAGTGGGGAGACCCAGTACTTC
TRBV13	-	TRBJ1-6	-	CASSLQIENNSPLHF	TGTGCCAGCAGTCTGCAGATCGAAAACAATTCACCCCTCCACTTT
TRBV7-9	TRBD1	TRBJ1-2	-	CASSRQGLDYGYTF	TGTGCCAGCAGCCGACAGGGTCTCGACTATGGCTACACCTTC
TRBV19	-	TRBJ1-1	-	CASGKLVLYTEAFF	TGTGCCAGTGGGAAGCTGGTGTTGTACACTGAAGCTTTCTTT
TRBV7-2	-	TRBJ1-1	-	CASSLHPFPNTEAFF	TGTGCCAGCAGCTTACATCCCTTTCCGAACACTGAAGCTTTCTTT
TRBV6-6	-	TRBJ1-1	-	CASPPTGTQNTEAFF	TGTGCCAGCCCACCGACCGGCACACAGAACACTGAAGCTTTCTTT
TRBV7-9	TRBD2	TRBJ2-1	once	CASSLGLAVNEQFF	TGTGCCAGCAGCTTAGGACTAGCGGTTAATGAGCAGTTCTTC